This T cell receptor beta chain was sequenced during a study of blood T cells in healthy people across ages. Study findings and constraints: Since the PBMCs were unsorted, naive and antigen-experienced cells could not be conclusively compared. A strong correlation was found between TCR beta diversity and the percentage of naive T cells. Long-lived donors exceeded aged donors in naive CD4+ cells and diversity.

Using a J-beta primer mix together with a sample-barcoded 5' primer, a second PCR was run for about 6 to 12 cycles. TCRdb reanalysed the 5' RACE reads using MiXCR and keeps one entry per CDR3 protein. The table has 780,000 or so distinct CDR3 sequences, just over 55% seen once. As to this clonotype: Its antigen remains unidentified.

The CDR3 is 11 amino acids. V was clipped by 0 bases and J by 12 bases, with 9 bases between them. Germline CDR1 reads SGHDN; CDR2 reads FVKESK. The chain joins TRBV14 to TRBJ2-7; tentatively, D is TRBD1 (5 bases). The TCR sequence derives from a man aged 40-50 years in good health. Specimen: blood. In DNA form, the CDR3 reads TGTGCCAGCAGCCAAGATTGGGGCTTGTACTTC. It specifies CASSQDWGLYF. The entire variable domain, with the rest obtained from reference TRBV14 and TRBJ2-7, is as follows: EAGVTQFPSHSVIEKGQTVTLRCDPISGHDNLYWYRRVMGKEIKFLLHFVKESKQDESGMPNNRFLAERTGGTYSTLKVQPAELEDSGVYFCASSQDWGLYFGPGTRLTVT.